These 30 T cell receptor beta chains came from one sample sequenced in a study of T cell changes during pregnancy in multiple sclerosis. TCRdb keeps only in-frame clones here, not all; method: immunoSEQ multiplex PCR. The sample consists of around 35,000 clones, 80% to 95% of them appearing once. Sequenced material: PBMCs (not recorded whether the cells were cultured). The receptors shown here come from a female donor with multiple sclerosis, enrolled in a pregnancy study.

There are a few counts of this clone. This chain connects TRBV19 to TRBJ1-2, with 8 bases aligning to TRBD1. Trimming took 5 bases from V and 4 from J; bases not matched to a gene: 6. The germline CDR1 and CDR2 sequences are LNHDA and SQIVND (reference sequence). The CDR3 spans 14 residues. The CDR3 here is CASSPRTGPYGYTF. CDR3 bases: TGTGCCAGTAGTCCCCGGACAGGGCCCTATGGCTACACCTTC.

This clone was recorded once. The rearrangement links TRBV18 to TRBJ2-2; D not resolved. The V gene lost 2 bases and the J gene lost 1 base, with 14 bases spanning the gap. Germline V gives CDR1 KGHSH, CDR2 LQKENI. CDR3 length: 17 residues. This CDR3 is CASSPIGLVGNTGELFF. The CDR3 region has the DNA TGTGCCAGCTCACCAATCGGGCTAGTGGGGAACACCGGGGAGCTGTTTTTT.

This clone has only a few counts. The chain links TRBV30 to TRBJ1-5, with 11 bases that match TRBD1. This CDR3 has 16 residues. CDR1 is GTSNPN and CDR2 is SVGIG in the germline V gene (reference sequence). The trim removed 8 bases at V and 7 bases at J, leaving 16 bases unmatched. The CDR3 here is CAGSAGQGGVGQPQHF. For the CDR3, the DNA is TGTGCCGGATCAGCGGGACAGGGGGGAGTGGGCCAGCCCCAGCATTTT.

The sample holds one count of this clone. The V call is TRBV5-6, the J call TRBJ1-1, with a weak D call TRBD1 (6 bases). The V end lost 3 bases, the J end lost 0 bases, and 24 bases lay between the germline ends. The CDR3 has 19 amino acids. CDR1 is SGHDT, CDR2 YYEEEE, per germline. The CDR3 nucleotides read TGTGCCAGCAGCTCGTACTGGACAGTTGCTTCCTCGATGAACACTGAAGCTTTCTTT. It codes for CASSSYWTVASSMNTEAFF. The whole variable domain, remainder taken from reference TRBV5-6 and TRBJ1-1, is DAGVTQSPTHLIKTRGQQVTLRCSPKSGHDTVSWYQQALGQGPQFIFQYYEEEERQRGNFPDRFSGHQFPNYSSELNVNALLLGDSALYLCASSSYWTVASSMNTEAFFGQGTRLTVV.

V gene TRBV27 combines with J gene TRBJ2-7, with TRBD2 matching over 10 bases. Trimming cost V 3 bases and J 1 base; bases outside gene matches: 6. The CDR3 runs to 16 residues. Germline V lookup: CDR1 MNHEY, CDR2 SMNVEV (reference sequence). CDR3 in DNA: TGTGCCAGCAGTTTGCTAGCGGGAGCCCCTTCCTACGAGCAGTACTTC. Its protein product is CASSLLAGAPSYEQYF.

The chain is built from TRBV5-1 and TRBJ2-7; no reliable D call. The CDR3 length is 14 residues. Germline V gives CDR1 SGHRS, CDR2 YFSETQ. V was cut by 0 bases and J by 1 base, with 8 bases left in between. The CDR3 DNA reads as TGCGCCAGCAGCTTGGCCCAGCCGTCCTACGAGCAGTACTTC. Its translation: CASSLAQPSYEQYF.

The chain employs TRBV11-2 and TRBJ1-3, with 9 bases identical to TRBD1. This CDR3 contains 15 residues. Germline V CDR1 and CDR2: SGHAT, FQNNGV. After removal of 3 bases from V and 6 bases from J, the junction contained 6 bases not matched to a gene. This chain's CDR3 is CASSLRTGVENTIYF. CDR3 coding DNA: TGTGCCAGCAGCTTGCGGACAGGGGTGGAAAACACCATATATTTT.

Of note for this clone: The junction departs from germline at one end; a sequencing error may be responsible. The J gene is TRBJ2-7, the V gene TRBV6-1, with 9 bases matching TRBD2. The CDR3 has 15 residues. Germline V gene sequence: CDR1 MNHNS, CDR2 SASEGT. CDR3 in amino acids: CASSEDSGSSYEQYF. For the CDR3, the DNA is TGTGCCAGCAGCGAAGATAGCGGGAGTTCCTACGAGCAGTACTTC.

The chain is built from TRBV23-1 and TRBJ1-1; tentative D call: TRBD1 (6 bases). TRBV23-1 is known as an ORF, though its function is uncertain. This CDR3 has 15 residues. V shed 0 bases and J shed 2 bases, with 10 bases lying between them. The CDR3 reads CASSQSGQTNTEAFF. CDR3 coding DNA: TGCGCCAGCAGTCAATCTGGACAGACAAACACTGAAGCTTTCTTT.

V is TRBV19 and J is TRBJ1-1; D may be TRBD1 (6 bases). Germline CDR1 and CDR2: LNHDA and SQIVND (reference sequence). V was cut by 3 bases and J by 1 base, with 21 bases left in between. The CDR3 runs 18 residues. Here the CDR3 reads CASSIRAQGGRGNTEAFF. CDR3 coding DNA: TGTGCCAGTAGTATTCGGGCGCAAGGGGGGCGCGGGAACACTGAAGCTTTCTTT.

The chain couples TRBV30 to TRBJ1-2; a possible D gene is TRBD1 (5 bases). Germline V gives CDR1 GTSNPN, CDR2 SVGIG (reference sequence). The CDR3 is 14 amino acids. The V and J ends lost 4 bases and 2 bases respectively, with 14 bases between them. The CDR3 protein is CAWKYRYPNYGYTF. The CDR3 nucleotides read TGTGCCTGGAAATACAGGTACCCGAACTATGGCTACACCTTC. Drawing the rest from reference TRBV30 and TRBJ1-2, the complete variable domain is SQTIHQWPATLVQPVGSPLSLECTVEGTSNPNLYWYRQAAGRGLQLLFYSVGIGQISSEVPQNLSASRPQDRQFILSSKKLLLSDSGFYLCAWKYRYPNYGYTFGSGTRLTVV.

By share of the sample, this clone is medium-sized. It is likely a read error, because the conserved phenylalanine at the end of the CDR3 is missing. Because the CDR3's place on the DNA is in doubt, the DNA is left out and the CDR3 is given as listed by TCRdb. The chain recombines TRBV21-1 with TRBJ2-7; no DNA check was done on the table's D call, TRBD2. TRBV21-1 is a known pseudogene. The length of the CDR3 is 13 amino acids, counting both ends. The CDR3 here is CASLSGLLVRAGE.

The V and J genes are TRBV10-3 and TRBJ2-1; 9 nucleotides line up with TRBD1. V was clipped by 5 bases and J by 7 bases; unmatched bases: 3. This CDR3 comprises 13 residues. Per germline, CDR1 ENHRY and CDR2 SYGVKD. The CDR3: CAISPGTGNEQFF. For the CDR3, the DNA is TGTGCCATCAGTCCCGGGACAGGGAATGAGCAGTTCTTC.

The gene calls are TRBV6-5 and TRBJ1-1; D gene uncertain. V was cut by 2 bases and J by 3 bases, with 13 bases left in between. Germline V CDR1 and CDR2: MNHEY, SVGAGI. This CDR3 is built from 15 residues. The CDR3 loop reads CASSYPTWNDTEAFF. The CDR3 coding sequence is TGTGCCAGCAGTTACCCGACCTGGAACGACACTGAAGCTTTCTTT.

The chain combines TRBV18 with TRBJ2-5; D gene unclear. The germline V and J ends were trimmed by 3 bases and 4 bases, with 12 bases remaining between them. The CDR3 runs to 14 residues. CDR1 and CDR2 (germline): KGHSH, LQKENI. The CDR3 DNA is TGTGCCAGCTCACCTACCCCCCGGAGAGAGACCCAGTACTTC. Translated, it gives CASSPTPRRETQYF. Supplemented by reference TRBV18 and TRBJ2-5, the full variable domain reads NAGVMQNPRHLVRRRGQEARLRCSPMKGHSHVYWYRQLPEEGLKFMVYLQKENIIDESGMPKERFSAEFPKEGPSILRIQQVVRGDSAAYFCASSPTPRRETQYFGPGTRLLVL.

There are a few counts of this clone. This chain connects TRBV30 to TRBJ2-5; D not resolved. CDR1 is GTSNPN and CDR2 is SVGIG in the germline V gene (reference sequence). This CDR3 has 13 residues. Trimming removed 5 bases from V and 4 bases from J, with 14 bases in between. CDR3 DNA sequence: TGTGCCTGGTCCGGGCCGCGCGGAGAGACCCAGTACTTC. Residues: CAWSGPRGETQYF.

The rearrangement joins TRBV6-1 to TRBJ2-5, with 9 bases that match TRBD1. Germline loops: CDR1 MNHNS, CDR2 SASEGT. The CDR3 spans 15 residues. V lost 4 bases to trimming and J lost 4 bases; unmatched junction nucleotides: 7. The CDR3 DNA follows: TGTGCCAGCAGTGTTGGGACAGGGCCCCCAGAGACCCAGTACTTC. It codes for CASSVGTGPPETQYF.

CDR3 sequence (DNA): TGCGCCAGCAGCCCTTTCTCTAGCGGGAACTACGAGCAGTACTTC. Protein: CASSPFSSGNYEQYF. The rearrangement uses TRBV4-1 and TRBJ2-7, with 9 nucleotides matching TRBD2. Looked up from germline, CDR1 is MGHRA and CDR2 is YSYEKL. J gave up 3 bases and V 4 bases, and 7 bases lay outside the gene matches. This CDR3 contains 15 residues.

The gene calls are TRBV28 and TRBJ2-7; D ambiguous. V was cut by 7 bases and J by 6 bases, with 19 bases left in between. Germline CDR1 is MDHEN and CDR2 is SYDVKM. This CDR3 is 14 amino acids long. CDR3 in amino acids: CASNPVGEAPEQYF. In nucleotides, the CDR3 is TGTGCCAGCAACCCGGTGGGTGAGGCGCCCGAGCAGTACTTC.

The chain is built from TRBV7-9 and TRBJ2-2; 11 bases align to TRBD1. The V gene's germline CDR1 is SEHNR and CDR2 FQNEAQ (reference sequence). The CDR3 runs 16 residues. V shed 3 bases, J shed 6 bases, and the junction held 6 bases outside the gene matches. CDR3 DNA: TGTGCCAGCAGCTTGGGACAGGGGGTCCTTGCCGGGGAGCTGTTTTTT. Its protein is CASSLGQGVLAGELFF. Drawing the rest from reference TRBV7-9 and TRBJ2-2, the complete variable domain is DTGVSQNPRHKITKRGQNVTFRCDPISEHNRLYWYRQTLGQGPEFLTYFQNEAQLEKSRLLSDRFSAERPKGSFSTLEIQRTEQGDSAMYLCASSLGQGVLAGELFFGEGSRLTVL.

This chain joins TRBV7-9 and TRBJ1-5; maybe TRBD1 (6 bases). The CDR3 has 15 residues. Trimming stripped 5 bases from V and 2 bases from J, with 13 bases between. The V gene's germline CDR1 is SEHNR and CDR2 FQNEAQ (reference sequence). The CDR3 reads CASSQGIRGNQPQHF. DNA of the CDR3: TGTGCCAGCAGCCAGGGGATCCGGGGCAATCAGCCCCAGCATTTT. Full variable domain (outside the CDR3, taken from reference TRBV7-9 and TRBJ1-5): DTGVSQNPRHKITKRGQNVTFRCDPISEHNRLYWYRQTLGQGPEFLTYFQNEAQLEKSRLLSDRFSAERPKGSFSTLEIQRTEQGDSAMYLCASSQGIRGNQPQHFGDGTRLSIL.

For the CDR3, the DNA is TGTGCCAGCAGCTTAGACTCTGGGTCCTCCTACGAGCAGTACTTC. Its protein is CASSLDSGSSYEQYF. The J gene is TRBJ2-7, the V gene TRBV11-3; D unclear. The CDR3 sequence is 15 residues long. Germline V gives CDR1 SGHNT, CDR2 YENEEA. V was cut by 0 bases and J by 0 bases, with 9 bases left in between.

The chain recombines TRBV5-1 with TRBJ1-1; 9 bases align to TRBD1. The CDR3 consists of 14 residues. Germline V gene lookup returns CDR1 SGHRS and CDR2 YFSETQ. Losses at the gene ends were 3 bases for V and 1 base for J; bases not matched to a gene: 1. CDR3 region: CASSWGQGNTEAFF. The CDR3, as DNA: TGCGCCAGCAGCTGGGGACAGGGGAACACTGAAGCTTTCTTT.

The chain joins TRBV7-9 to TRBJ1-1; D ambiguous. V gave up 2 bases and J gave up 5 bases, with 9 bases separating them. The CDR3 is 13 residues long. CDR1 is SEHNR and CDR2 is FQNEAQ in the germline V gene (reference sequence). The CDR3 here is CASSLPLTTEAFF. The CDR3 region has the DNA TGTGCCAGCAGCTTACCACTGACAACTGAAGCTTTCTTT.

V usage is TRBV5-1 and J usage is TRBJ1-2; 9 bases match TRBD1. CDR3 length equals 14 residues. V was pared by 2 bases and J by 3 bases, with 2 bases of the junction left unmatched. Germline V CDR1 and CDR2: SGHRS, YFSETQ. DNA of the CDR3: TGCGCCAGCAGCTTTACAGGGGGCGACTATGGCTACACCTTC. Amino acids: CASSFTGGDYGYTF.

The chain is built from TRBV5-1 and TRBJ2-5; a weak D match, TRBD2 (5 bases). The V gene's germline CDR1 is SGHRS and CDR2 YFSETQ. The CDR3 is 13 residues long. Trimming took 0 bases from V and 10 from J, leaving 13 bases between them. The CDR3 coding sequence is TGCGCCAGCAGCTTGGAAGCGGTGGTAATCCAGTACTTC. This translates into CASSLEAVVIQYF.

The genes are TRBV7-7 and TRBJ2-3; 12 bases agree with TRBD2. J gave up 2 bases and V 4 bases, and 4 bases lay outside the gene matches. Looked up from germline, CDR1 is SSHAT and CDR2 is FNYEAQ (reference sequence). This CDR3 contains 16 residues. The CDR3 region has the DNA TGTGCCAGCAGCTCGGGACTAGCGGGCACCACAGATACGCAGTATTTT. It encodes CASSSGLAGTTDTQYF. Filled out from reference TRBV7-7 and TRBJ2-3, the complete variable domain reads GAGVSQSPRYKVTKRGQDVTLRCDPISSHATLYWYQQALGQGPEFLTYFNYEAQPDKSGLPSDRFSAERPEGSISTLTIQRTEQRDSAMYRCASSSGLAGTTDTQYFGPGTRLTVL.

CDR3 nucleotide sequence: TGTGCCAGCAGCTTAAGTGGCGGGAGTTTATACGAGCAGTACTTC. Translation: CASSLSGGSLYEQYF. The rearrangement uses TRBV7-2 and TRBJ2-7; 7 bases line up with TRBD2. Germline assignment: CDR1 SGHTA and CDR2 FQGNSA. The CDR3 sequence is 15 residues long. The junction had 8 bases not matched to a gene; V was cut back by 2 bases and J by 4 bases.

This chain uses TRBV19 with TRBJ2-3; D is unresolved. V was cut by 3 bases and J by 2 bases, with 0 bases left in between. CDR1 and CDR2 (germline): LNHDA, SQIVND (reference sequence). This CDR3 comprises 11 residues. This chain's CDR3 is CASSITDTQYF. CDR3 coding DNA: TGTGCCAGTAGTATCACAGATACGCAGTATTTT.

This sequence joins TRBV5-1 and TRBJ2-2, with 11 bases identical to TRBD2. CDR1 is SGHRS and CDR2 is YFSETQ in the germline V gene. This CDR3 is 17 amino acids long. V lost 3 bases, J lost 4 bases, and 8 bases stayed unmatched. The CDR3 is CASSYTSGSVGTGELFF. The CDR3, as DNA: TGCGCCAGCAGCTACACTAGCGGGAGCGTTGGCACCGGGGAGCTGTTTTTT.